This T cell receptor beta chain was retrieved from a study of shared clonotypes between healthy human individuals. In the study overall: Donors had three CD4 naive, three CD4 memory, two CD8 naive and one CD8 memory plate apiece. The study, taken as a whole, reports: As a rule, naive subsets had a larger estimated richness than memory subsets.

Sorted-subset replicate PCRs used around 0.2 ug DNA, approximately 33,000 T cell genomes. Original methodology: ImmunoSEQ junction-only sequences lacked quality scores, so their filtering differed. TCRdb keeps only in-frame clones here, not all; method: immunoSEQ multiplex PCR. V and J calls and clone size are copied from that table; D and trimming were computed from the DNA. This table has about 2 million clones, over 85% appearing once. Naive CD8 isolation took CD45RO-negative cells positively selected for CCR7 and excluded terminally differentiated effector memory CD45RA+ cells. Comments on this clone: Antigen specificity is unknown.

J lost 7 bases, V lost 4 bases, and 2 bases had no gene match. The CDR3 totals 14 residues. In germline, CDR1 is SGHAT, CDR2 FQDESV (reference sequence). The sequence was collected from a man between 18 and 35 years old in good health. This chain connects TRBV11-1 to TRBJ1-6; 9 bases match TRBD1. Sequenced: naive CD8+ T cells sorted from blood. This CDR3 is CASSSGQGNSPLHF. The CDR3 DNA follows: TGTGCCAGCAGCTCTGGACAGGGGAATTCACCCCTCCACTTT.